A single sample gave rise to the 11 T cell receptor beta chains below, sequenced in a study of blood T cell repertoires in COVID-19. The data were produced by immunoSEQ multiplex PCR, yet TCRdb's version contains in-frame clones alone and is incomplete. The table includes about 90,000 clones, 75% to 90% detected once. Sequencing was performed on peripheral blood. These receptors were obtained from a woman in her seventies with acute or convalescent COVID-19.

This sequence joins TRBV6-2 or TRBV6-3 and TRBJ2-4; D is possibly TRBD1 (6 bases). Germline loops: CDR1 MNHEY, CDR2 SVGEGT. This CDR3 comprises 17 residues. V gave up 5 bases and J gave up 1 base, with 18 bases separating them. CDR3 sequence (DNA): TGTGCCAGCAGTATCAGGGATAACAGGGTGGCCAAAAACATTCAGTACTTC. This encodes CASSIRDNRVAKNIQYF.

The chain employs TRBV5-4 and TRBJ1-6, with D possibly being TRBD1 (5 bases). Germline assignment: CDR1 SGHNT and CDR2 YYREEE (reference sequence). The CDR3 is 17 residues long. The germline V and J ends were trimmed by 0 bases and 8 bases, with 18 bases remaining between them. In nucleotides, the CDR3 is TGTGCCAGCAGCTTGGCCCCTCCGGGGGTCCGGGATTCACCCCTCCACTTT. Amino acids: CASSLAPPGVRDSPLHF.

The J gene is TRBJ1-1, the V gene TRBV2; no firm D call. The V end was cut by 1 base, the J end by 0 bases, with 6 bases between. The CDR3 consists of 14 residues. Germline V CDR1 and CDR2: SNHLY, FYNNEI. CDR3 nucleotide sequence: TGTGCCAGCAGTGAAGATATCCTGAACACTGAAGCTTTCTTT. This gives the protein CASSEDILNTEAFF.

At least ten counts were recorded for this clone. The genes are TRBV5-1 and TRBJ2-1, with TRBD2 identical over 13 bases. Germline values: CDR1 SGHRS, CDR2 YFSETQ. Trimming removed 0 bases from V and 8 bases from J; junction bases left unmatched: 5. The CDR3 is 16 residues long. The CDR3 protein is CASSLAMGLAGYEQFF. CDR3 sequence (DNA): TGCGCCAGCAGCTTGGCAATGGGACTAGCGGGATATGAGCAGTTCTTC.

This clone turned up a few times. This chain joins TRBV5-4 and TRBJ2-7; D unresolved. CDR3 size: 13 residues. CDR1 and CDR2 (germline): SGHNT, YYREEE (reference sequence). V was cut by 0 bases and J by 1 base, with 5 bases left in between. CDR3 loop: CASSLARSYEQYF. CDR3 coding DNA: TGTGCCAGCAGCTTGGCCAGATCCTACGAGCAGTACTTC.

The chain carries TRBV19 and TRBJ2-2; TRBD2 matches 13 bases. Germline lookup yields CDR1 LNHDA and CDR2 SQIVND (reference sequence). The CDR3 runs 18 residues. The ends lost 5 bases at V and 5 bases at J; junction bases unmatched: 11. For the CDR3, the DNA is TGTGCCAGTAGTTCCCCGGGACTAGCGGGAAGCAGGACCGGGGAGCTGTTTTTT. This encodes CASSSPGLAGSRTGELFF.

The gene calls are TRBV28 and TRBJ1-1; D gene ambiguous. This CDR3 is 14 amino acids long. The germline gives CDR1 MDHEN, CDR2 SYDVKM. V was cut by 3 bases and J by 4 bases, with 12 bases left in between. CDR3 region: CASSLAISGTEAFF. DNA for the CDR3: TGTGCCAGCAGTTTGGCCATAAGTGGCACTGAAGCTTTCTTT. The whole variable domain, filled in from reference TRBV28 and TRBJ1-1, reads DVKVTQSSRYLVKRTGEKVFLECVQDMDHENMFWYRQDPGLGLRLIYFSYDVKMKEKGDIPEGYSVSREKKERFSLILESASTNQTSMYLCASSLAISGTEAFFGQGTRLTVV.

The CDR3 DNA follows: TGTGCCAGCAGTTTATCCGGGAGAGGCTACGAGCAGTACTTC. Translated, it gives CASSLSGRGYEQYF. The chain has TRBV28 and TRBJ2-7, with a possible D match to TRBD2 (6 bases). The germline CDR1 and CDR2 sequences are MDHEN and SYDVKM. V dropped 1 base and J dropped 3 bases, with 10 bases sitting between them. CDR3 length equals 14 residues.

The J gene is TRBJ1-4, the V gene TRBV30; D is uncertain. Germline V CDR1 and CDR2: GTSNPN, SVGIG (reference sequence). V lost 2 bases and J 8 bases, leaving 18 bases between the germline ends. The CDR3 has 15 residues. The CDR3 DNA sequence: TGTGCCTGGAGTCGCACCCTCAGCGGGCCGGAAAAACTGTTTTTT. Its protein product is CAWSRTLSGPEKLFF.

CDR3 sequence (DNA): TGTGCCAGCAGCCAATCGACAGAATATCATTCACCCCTCCACTTT. The encoded protein is CASSQSTEYHSPLHF. This chain uses TRBV14 with TRBJ1-6, with D possibly being TRBD1 (5 bases). The CDR3 is 15 residues long. Germline CDR1 and CDR2: SGHDN and FVKESK. Trimming shortened V by 2 bases and J by 8 bases, and 13 bases separated the two germline ends. The full variable domain, its missing parts supplied by reference TRBV14 and TRBJ1-6, is EAGVTQFPSHSVIEKGQTVTLRCDPISGHDNLYWYRRVMGKEIKFLLHFVKESKQDESGMPNNRFLAERTGGTYSTLKVQPAELEDSGVYFCASSQSTEYHSPLHFGNGTRLTVT.

The CDR3 sequence is CASSEQGSGANVLTF. The CDR3 DNA reads as TGTGCCAGTAGTGAACAGGGATCTGGGGCCAACGTCCTGACTTTC. The rearrangement uses TRBV19 and TRBJ2-6, with a possible D match to TRBD1 (6 bases). CDR3 size: 15 residues. V lost 5 bases, J lost 1 base, and 9 bases lay in between. The germline V gene has CDR1 LNHDA and CDR2 SQIVND (reference sequence).